This T cell receptor (beta chain) was recovered during a study of CD8 T cells in ankylosing spondylitis. Study-level points and caveats: Earlier literature documents some of the motif variants in reactive arthritis synovial fluid and blood. Typical of ankylosing spondylitis blood, it appeared, was a TCR beta motif of several highly homologous variants.

The sample holds many counts of this clonotype. What it recognizes is unknown. The CDR3 length is 14 residues. Germline V CDR1 and CDR2: SGHRS, YFSETQ. V shed 0 bases and J shed 3 bases, with 7 bases lying between them. For TCR beta, libraries came from quantitative 5'-RACE with molecular barcodes. Each CDR3 protein is one row after TCRdb ran MiXCR on the 5' RACE reads. The sample has 200,000 to 300,000 distinct CDR3 sequences, roughly a tenth seen once. The TCR was taken from a male donor with ankylosing spondylitis or in good health (not recorded which). The chain employs TRBV5-1 and TRBJ1-3; D gene uncertain. The material sequenced was blood, either unsorted or a sorted T cell fraction (not recorded which). Here the CDR3 DNA reads TGCGCCAGCAGCTTGGAAGACTTTGGAAACACCATATATTTT. Translated: CASSLEDFGNTIYF.